Following are 16 T cell receptor beta chains from one sample sequenced in a study of blood T cells in healthy people across ages. A second about 7 to 12 cycle PCR used barcoded and J-beta primers. TCRdb redid the calling of the 5' RACE reads with MiXCR, one entry per CDR3 protein. The sample consists of some 940,000 distinct CDR3 sequences, just under 30% of them appearing once. The same specimen was also included in a second study, on T cells of mothers and their children.

The sample comprised blood. All receptors come from a middle-aged woman in good health.

This clonotype came up many times. The chain employs TRBV24-1 and TRBJ2-1; D perhaps matches TRBD1 (6 bases). The germline V gene encodes CDR1 KGHDR and CDR2 SFDVKD. The CDR3 extends over 16 amino acids. Trimming left V 4 bases short and J 4 bases short, with 16 bases between. CDR3 sequence: CATSDRDRFLYNEQFF. In nucleotides, the CDR3 is TGTGCCACCAGTGACCGAGACAGGTTCCTATACAATGAGCAGTTCTTC.

At least ten counts were recorded for this clonotype. The rearrangement uses TRBV15 and TRBJ2-1; tentative D call: TRBD1 (5 bases). Germline V gives CDR1 LNHNV, CDR2 YYDKDF (reference sequence). The ends were cut back, 5 bases at V and 3 bases at J, with 11 bases in the middle. The CDR3 totals 14 residues. Written as DNA, the CDR3 is TGTGCCACCAGCCCCAGGGTAATCTACAATGAGCAGTTCTTC. Translated, it gives CATSPRVIYNEQFF.

This clonotype was picked up many times. The rearrangement links TRBV7-3 to TRBJ2-5; D possibly uses TRBD1 or TRBD2 (5 bases each). Germline values: CDR1 SGHTA, CDR2 FQGTGA. The CDR3 sequence is 15 residues long. V was trimmed by 5 bases and J by 3 bases, leaving 16 bases between them. This CDR3 reads CASSPGPGFEETQYF. CDR3 DNA sequence: TGTGCCAGCAGCCCGGGGCCAGGGTTCGAAGAGACCCAGTACTTC.

This rearrangement joins TRBV6-5 to TRBJ2-4; 7 bases fit TRBD2. The CDR3 spans 12 residues. Germline lookup yields CDR1 MNHEY and CDR2 SVGAGI. V lost 8 bases, J lost 13 bases, and 11 bases stayed unmatched. The CDR3 nucleotides read TGTGCCAGCTGGGCGGGGGATAATGAGCAGTACTTC. Protein sequence: CASWAGDNEQYF.

Only a few counts were recorded for this clonotype. The genes are TRBV2 and TRBJ2-5; maybe TRBD2 (7 bases). V lost 10 bases to trimming and J lost 6 bases, with 21 bases between them. This CDR3 is built from 14 residues. Germline V lookup: CDR1 SNHLY, CDR2 FYNNEI. Here the CDR3 reads CATRYREGRKTQYF. The CDR3 DNA is TGTGCCACTCGATACAGGGAGGGCAGGAAGACCCAGTACTTC.

This clonotype was observed a few times. CDR3 loop: CASSPPSGGTDTQYF. CDR3 nucleotide sequence: TGTGCCAGCAGTCCTCCTAGCGGGGGGACAGATACGCAGTATTTT. The chain is built from TRBV27 and TRBJ2-3; 11 bases align to TRBD2. The trim removed 5 bases at V and 3 bases at J, leaving 4 bases unmatched. The germline CDR1 and CDR2 sequences are MNHEY and SMNVEV (reference sequence). The CDR3 spans 15 residues.

Remarks on this clonotype: An end of the junction differs from the germline gene, which may be a read error. This chain's CDR3 is CSVPRTSGSLGTDAQYF. The CDR3 DNA is TGCAGCGTTCCGCGGACTAGCGGGAGTTTGGGGACAGATGCGCAGTATTTT. The rearrangement links TRBV29-1 to TRBJ2-3; 13 bases match TRBD2. Germline V gene data show CDR1 as SQVTM and CDR2 as ANQGSEA. The CDR3 spans 17 residues.

The chain uses TRBV5-1 and TRBJ2-3; no clear D. There are 13 residues in the CDR3. V lost 7 bases and J 5 bases, leaving 14 bases between the germline ends. Looked up from germline, CDR1 is SGHRS and CDR2 is YFSETQ. The DNA for the CDR3 is TGCGCCAGCGCCCGCGGCCTGGGAGATACGCAGTATTTT. It encodes CASARGLGDTQYF.

The chain combines TRBV7-2 with TRBJ2-1; a possible D gene is TRBD1 (5 bases). Germline lookup yields CDR1 SGHTA and CDR2 FQGNSA. This CDR3 has 13 residues. Trimming left V 5 bases short and J 8 bases short, with 13 bases between. CDR3: CASSLGDIDEQFF. The CDR3 coding sequence is TGTGCCAGCAGCCTAGGGGATATCGATGAGCAGTTCTTC.

V and J are TRBV30 and TRBJ1-5; tentative D call: TRBD1 (5 bases). Germline V gene sequence: CDR1 GTSNPN, CDR2 SVGIG (reference sequence). V dropped 3 bases and J dropped 9 bases, with 9 bases sitting between them. CDR3 length equals 11 residues. The CDR3, as DNA: TGTGCCTGGAGAACAGGTGGGCCCCAGCATTTT. This gives the protein CAWRTGGPQHF.

This clonotype has a handful of counts. The genes are TRBV2 and TRBJ2-5, with D possibly matching TRBD1 (6 bases). Trimming stripped 8 bases from V and 2 bases from J, with 9 bases between. This CDR3 is built from 12 residues. CDR1 and CDR2 from the germline V gene are SNHLY and FYNNEI. CDR3 sequence: CASRDTQETQYF. The CDR3 bases are TGTGCCAGCCGGGACACTCAAGAGACCCAGTACTTC. Full variable domain (remainder filled in from reference TRBV2 and TRBJ2-5): EPEVTQTPSHQVTQMGQEVILRCVPISNHLYFYWYRQILGQKVEFLVSFYNNEISEKSEIFDDQFSVERPDGSNFTLKIRSTKLEDSAMYFCASRDTQETQYFGPGTRLLVL.

The chain combines TRBV11-2 with TRBJ2-5; perhaps TRBD1 as D (5 bases). The end of the DNA fits TRBJ2-7 better, so the J call may be wrong. The CDR3 extends over 14 amino acids. Germline CDR1 and CDR2: SGHAT and FQNNGV. The CDR3, as DNA: TGTGCCAGCAGCTTAACCTCAGGGAACGACGAGCAGTACTTC. Its translation is CASSLTSGNDEQYF.

This clonotype was observed many times. The rearrangement uses TRBV12-3 or TRBV12-4 and TRBJ1-5; 11 bases match TRBD1. The CDR3 contains 14 residues. The V segment lost 5 bases and the J segment 5 bases; nucleotides outside the gene matches: 2. The CDR3 loop reads CASSGQGADQPQHF. Written as DNA, the CDR3 is TGTGCCAGCAGTGGACAGGGGGCTGATCAGCCCCAGCATTTT.

This clonotype appeared many times. The rearrangement joins TRBV3-1 to TRBJ2-1, with 10 bases aligning to TRBD2. Germline V gene data show CDR1 as LGHDT and CDR2 as YNNKEL (reference sequence). Trimming at V came to 4 bases and at J to 5 bases, leaving 5 bases not matched to a gene. CDR3 size: 15 residues. The CDR3 protein is CASSLGLAENNEQFF. DNA of the CDR3: TGTGCCAGCAGCCTTGGACTAGCGGAAAACAATGAGCAGTTCTTC.

The chain couples TRBV18 to TRBJ2-6; D ambiguous. Per germline, CDR1 KGHSH and CDR2 LQKENI. V dropped 4 bases and J dropped 1 base, with 14 bases sitting between them. The CDR3 runs to 17 residues. The CDR3 spells CASSLGPPQSGANVLTF. DNA of the CDR3: TGTGCCAGCTCACTCGGACCCCCGCAATCTGGGGCCAACGTCCTGACTTTC.

In its sample, this clonotype was seen many times. The J gene is TRBJ2-7, the V gene TRBV29-1; 11 bases match TRBD2. Trimming removed 7 bases from V and 4 bases from J; junction bases left unmatched: 6. Looked up from germline, CDR1 is SQVTM and CDR2 is ANQGSEA. This CDR3 region has 13 residues. The CDR3 loop is CSGSGGAEYEQYF. The DNA of the CDR3 is TGCAGCGGTAGCGGGGGGGCCGAATACGAGCAGTACTTC.